The rows below give T cell receptor beta chains drawn from one sample of a study of neoadjuvant anti-PD-1 for oral cavity cancer. The data were produced by immunoSEQ multiplex PCR, yet TCRdb's version contains in-frame clones alone and is incomplete. The table includes about 37,000 clones, around two fifths detected once. The sample in question was tumor tissue, obtained after nivolumab (anti-PD-1) treatment. Every receptor here comes from a person aged 40 to 85 with oral cavity squamous cell carcinoma. Both conserved end residues are trimmed from each CDR3. The order of the fields is V gene, J gene, CDR3 protein.

V: TRBV5-1
J: TRBJ1-4
CDR3: ASSAGQGVSEKLF

V: TRBV9
J: TRBJ1-6
CDR3: ASSPGSGQGTRSPLH

V: TRBV28
J: TRBJ1-1
CDR3: ASSLGVNTEAF

V: TRBV27
J: TRBJ2-5
CDR3: ASSLLTPNTQETQY

V: TRBV15
J: TRBJ2-1
CDR3: ATSRAGQGYNEQF

V: TRBV9
J: TRBJ1-3
CDR3: ASRQGTSGNTIY

V: TRBV9
J: TRBJ2-3
CDR3: ASSVDRGGTDTQY

V: TRBV27
J: TRBJ2-7
CDR3: ASTNPGTGEKLV

V: TRBV19
J: TRBJ1-5
CDR3: ASSMVSMVQPQH

V: TRBV5-4
J: TRBJ1-6
CDR3: ASSLASENSPLH

V: TRBV19
J: TRBJ1-2
CDR3: ASSTDPWGYT

V: TRBV16
J: TRBJ1-5
CDR3: ASSHGGSDQPQH

V: TRBV7-8
J: TRBJ1-1
CDR3: ASSLGLQNTEAF

V: TRBV7-6
J: TRBJ2-7
CDR3: ASSPKDYSYEQY

V: TRBV6-5
J: TRBJ1-2
CDR3: ASRAGQYGYT

V: TRBV9
J: TRBJ1-2
CDR3: ASSDKGQGYT